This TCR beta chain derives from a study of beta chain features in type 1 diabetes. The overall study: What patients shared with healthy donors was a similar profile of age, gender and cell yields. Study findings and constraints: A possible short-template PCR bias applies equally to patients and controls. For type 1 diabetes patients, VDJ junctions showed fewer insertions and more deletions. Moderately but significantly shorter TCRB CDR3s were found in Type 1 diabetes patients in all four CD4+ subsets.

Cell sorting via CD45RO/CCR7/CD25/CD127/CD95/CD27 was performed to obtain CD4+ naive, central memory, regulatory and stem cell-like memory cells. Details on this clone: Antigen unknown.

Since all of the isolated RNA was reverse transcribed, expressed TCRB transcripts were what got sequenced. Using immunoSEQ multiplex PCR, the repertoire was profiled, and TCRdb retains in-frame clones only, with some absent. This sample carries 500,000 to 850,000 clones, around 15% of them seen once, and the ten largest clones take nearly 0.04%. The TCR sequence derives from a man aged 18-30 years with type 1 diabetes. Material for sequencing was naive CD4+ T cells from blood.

CDR3 protein: CASSPGQSFTEAFF. The DNA for the CDR3 is TGTGCCAGCTCACCCGGACAGAGTTTCACTGAAGCTTTCTTT. The chain combines TRBV18 with TRBJ1-1, with a possible D match to TRBD1 (6 bases). The V gene lost 3 bases and the J gene lost 4 bases, with 12 bases spanning the gap. Germline CDR1 and CDR2: KGHSH and LQKENI. This CDR3 spans 14 amino acids.